This T cell receptor (beta chain) was recorded in a study of PD-L1 blockade in urothelial cancer. For the study at large: Blood analyses occurred 3 weeks (second dose) and 6 weeks post treatment start.

Study outcomes and limitations: Durable benefit accompanied greater 3-week expansion of tumor-associated blood clones.

Trimming cost V 3 bases and J 5 bases; bases outside gene matches: 8. Germline loops: CDR1 LNHNV, CDR2 YYDKDF (reference sequence). This CDR3 has 16 residues. With respect to this clone: What it binds is not known.

Clones were sequenced by immunoSEQ multiplex PCR, and TCRdb holds only the in-frame ones, with some missing. The sample lists around 27,000 clones, 80% occurring once. It was locally advanced or metastatic urothelial carcinoma that patients had. This receptor was taken from a man in his fifties or sixties with urothelial cancer. The sequences come from PBMCs, collected around atezolizumab (anti-PD-L1) treatment. The chain is built from TRBV15 and TRBJ1-5, with 9 bases identical to TRBD1. CDR3 sequence reads: CATSREGQGRDQPQHF. Written as DNA, the CDR3 is TGTGCCACCAGCAGGGAGGGACAGGGTCGCGATCAGCCCCAGCATTTT.